This TCR beta chain was sequenced during a study of blood T cell repertoires in COVID-19. Study information: Sources were T cells, B-cell-depleted T cells, or PBMCs; the material itself was cDNA or gDNA.

Only in-frame clones appear in the TCRdb table, and some are missing; sequencing was by immunoSEQ multiplex PCR. Of over 400,000 clones in the sample, approximately 83% were seen once. The J segment lost 4 bases and the V segment lost 5 bases, leaving 8 bases of the junction unmatched. Germline CDR1 SGHRS, CDR2 YFSETQ. The CDR3 contains 14 residues. This sequence was found in a human donor in a cohort sampled during active COVID-19. V usage is TRBV5-1 and J usage is TRBJ1-1; TRBD1 matches 7 bases. Sequencing was performed on peripheral blood. For the CDR3, the DNA is TGCGCCAGCAGGGATAACAGGGGAACCACTGAAGCTTTCTTT. It translates to CASRDNRGTTEAFF.